Given below is one T cell receptor (beta chain) in context. The antigen remains unidentified. The data derive from a study of CXCR3-negative and CXCR3-positive naive CD8 T cells. Across the study: Collectively, the libraries yielded 110 million to 150 million TRB reads in total, at about 1.5 +/- 0.3 million per library. Study-wide findings and caveats: When CXCR3-positive naive cells were set against CXCR3-negative naive cells, the former had more hydrophobic TRB CDR3s. CD5 surface expression was similar among naive subsets, and TCR strength was estimated by inference from TRB CDR3 properties.

Carrying UMI labels, the TRB cDNA libraries were prepared through 5' RACE. Following a re-call of the 5' RACE reads, TCRdb has one entry per CDR3 protein and lacks DNA. The sample features 50,000 to 65,000 distinct CDR3 sequences, with 0.7% to 0.95% in its top ten. The germline V gene has CDR1 SEHNR and CDR2 FQNEAQ (reference sequence). This CDR3 has 12 residues. The source is a human donor in good health. Some clones in this sample may be carry-over from other donors' samples. Sequences were obtained from naive CXCR3+ CD8+ T cells from blood. Sample subset: CD45RO-CCR7+CD27+CD95- naive CD8+ T cells expressing CXCR3 (TNR3+). The chain combines TRBV7-9 with TRBJ2-5; TCRdb calls TRBD1, which cannot be checked without DNA. The CDR3 is CASSFHRDSDVF. Full variable domain (rest looked up from reference TRBV7-9 and TRBJ2-5): DTGVSQNPRHKITKRGQNVTFRCDPISEHNRLYWYRQTLGQGPEFLTYFQNEAQLEKSRLLSDRFSAERPKGSFSTLEIQRTEQGDSAMYLCASSFHRDSDVFGPGTRLLVL.